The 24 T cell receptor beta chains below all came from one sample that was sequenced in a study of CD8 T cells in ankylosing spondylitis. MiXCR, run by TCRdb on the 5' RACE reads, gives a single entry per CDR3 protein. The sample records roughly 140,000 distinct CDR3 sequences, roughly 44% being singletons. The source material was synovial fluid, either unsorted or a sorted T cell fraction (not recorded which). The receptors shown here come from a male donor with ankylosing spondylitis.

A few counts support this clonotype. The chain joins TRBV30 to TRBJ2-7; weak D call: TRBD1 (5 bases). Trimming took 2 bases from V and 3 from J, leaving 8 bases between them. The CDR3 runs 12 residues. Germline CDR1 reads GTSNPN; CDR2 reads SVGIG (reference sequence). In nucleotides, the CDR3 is TGTGCCTGGAGTCTAGACAGCTACGAGCAGTACTTC. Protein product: CAWSLDSYEQYF. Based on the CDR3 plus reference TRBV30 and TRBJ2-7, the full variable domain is SQTIHQWPATLVQPVGSPLSLECTVEGTSNPNLYWYRQAAGRGLQLLFYSVGIGQISSEVPQNLSASRPQDRQFILSSKKLLLSDSGFYLCAWSLDSYEQYFGPGTRLTVT.

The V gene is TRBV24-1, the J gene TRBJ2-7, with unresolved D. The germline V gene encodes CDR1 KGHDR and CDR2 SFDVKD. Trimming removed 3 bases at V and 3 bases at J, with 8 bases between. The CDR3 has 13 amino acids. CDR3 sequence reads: CATSDLRGYEQYF. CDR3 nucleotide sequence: TGTGCCACCAGTGATCTCCGCGGCTACGAGCAGTACTTC.

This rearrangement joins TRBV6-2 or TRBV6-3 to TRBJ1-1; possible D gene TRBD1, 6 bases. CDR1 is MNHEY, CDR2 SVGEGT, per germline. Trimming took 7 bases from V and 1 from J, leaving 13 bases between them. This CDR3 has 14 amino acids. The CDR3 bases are TGTGCCAGCAATGCGGGACATTGGAACACTGAAGCTTTCTTT. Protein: CASNAGHWNTEAFF.

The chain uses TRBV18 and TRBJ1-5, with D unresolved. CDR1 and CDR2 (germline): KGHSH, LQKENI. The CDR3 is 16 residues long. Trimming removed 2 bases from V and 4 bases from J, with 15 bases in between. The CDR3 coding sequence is TGTGCCAGCTCACCATGGGGAGGTGTAAGGAATCAGCCCCAGCATTTT. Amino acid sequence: CASSPWGGVRNQPQHF. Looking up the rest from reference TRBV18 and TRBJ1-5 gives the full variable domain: NAGVMQNPRHLVRRRGQEARLRCSPMKGHSHVYWYRQLPEEGLKFMVYLQKENIIDESGMPKERFSAEFPKEGPSILRIQQVVRGDSAAYFCASSPWGGVRNQPQHFGDGTRLSIL.

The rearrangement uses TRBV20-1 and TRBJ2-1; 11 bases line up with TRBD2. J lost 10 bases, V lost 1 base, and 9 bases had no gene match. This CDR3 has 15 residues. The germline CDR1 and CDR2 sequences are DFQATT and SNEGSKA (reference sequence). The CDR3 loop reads CSARALAGAYAEQFF. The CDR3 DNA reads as TGCAGTGCTAGAGCACTAGCGGGAGCCTACGCCGAGCAGTTCTTC.

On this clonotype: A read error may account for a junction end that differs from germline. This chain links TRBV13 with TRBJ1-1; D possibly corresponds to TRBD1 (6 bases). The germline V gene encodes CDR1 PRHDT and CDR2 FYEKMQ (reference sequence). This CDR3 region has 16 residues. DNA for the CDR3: TGCGCCAGCAGCTTTATTGGGAAGGGGGGTTGGACTGAAGCTTTCTTT. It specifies CASSFIGKGGWTEAFF.

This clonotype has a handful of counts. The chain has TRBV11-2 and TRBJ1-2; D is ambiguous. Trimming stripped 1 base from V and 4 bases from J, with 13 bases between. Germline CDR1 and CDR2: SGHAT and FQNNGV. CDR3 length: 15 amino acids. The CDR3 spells CASSLGPGRPYGYTF. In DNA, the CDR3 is TGTGCCAGCAGCTTAGGCCCAGGCCGACCCTATGGCTACACCTTC.

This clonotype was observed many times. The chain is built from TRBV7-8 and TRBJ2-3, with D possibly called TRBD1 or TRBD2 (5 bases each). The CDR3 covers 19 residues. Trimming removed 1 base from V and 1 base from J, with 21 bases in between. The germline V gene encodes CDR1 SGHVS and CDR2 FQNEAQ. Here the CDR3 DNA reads TGTGCCAGCAGCTTAGAATTGGGGACGTCAGTCCGTGGCACAGATACGCAGTATTTT. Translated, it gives CASSLELGTSVRGTDTQYF.

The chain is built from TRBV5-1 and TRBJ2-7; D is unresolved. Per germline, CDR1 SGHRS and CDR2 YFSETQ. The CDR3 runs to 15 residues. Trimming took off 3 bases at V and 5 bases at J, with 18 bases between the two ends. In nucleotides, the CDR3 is TGCGCCAGCAGCTCCCCGGACCTTTTGGTCAACGAGCAGTACTTC. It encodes CASSSPDLLVNEQYF.

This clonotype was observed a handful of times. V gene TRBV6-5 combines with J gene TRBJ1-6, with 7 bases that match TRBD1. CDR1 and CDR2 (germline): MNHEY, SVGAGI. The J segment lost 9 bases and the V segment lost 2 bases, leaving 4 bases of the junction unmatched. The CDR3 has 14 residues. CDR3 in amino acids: CASSYVGGASPLHF. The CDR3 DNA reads TGTGCCAGCAGTTACGTAGGGGGCGCTTCACCCCTCCACTTT.

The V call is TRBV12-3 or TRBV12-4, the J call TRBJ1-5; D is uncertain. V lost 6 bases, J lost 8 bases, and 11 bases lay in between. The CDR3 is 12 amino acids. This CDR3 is CASSGGREPQHF. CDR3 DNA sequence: TGTGCCAGCAGCGGAGGGAGGGAGCCCCAGCATTTT.

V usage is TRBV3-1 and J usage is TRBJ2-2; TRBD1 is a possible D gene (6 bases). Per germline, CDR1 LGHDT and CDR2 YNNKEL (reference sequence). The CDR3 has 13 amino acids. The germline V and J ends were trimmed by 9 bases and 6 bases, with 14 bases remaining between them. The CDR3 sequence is CASESGVAGELFF. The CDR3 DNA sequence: TGTGCCAGTGAATCAGGGGTCGCCGGGGAGCTGTTTTTT.

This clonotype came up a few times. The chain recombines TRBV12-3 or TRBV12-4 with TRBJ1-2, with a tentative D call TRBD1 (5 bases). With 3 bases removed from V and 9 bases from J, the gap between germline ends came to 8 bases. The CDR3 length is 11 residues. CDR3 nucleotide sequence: TGTGCCAGCAGTTTCGGGGGTAGCTACACCTTC. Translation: CASSFGGSYTF.

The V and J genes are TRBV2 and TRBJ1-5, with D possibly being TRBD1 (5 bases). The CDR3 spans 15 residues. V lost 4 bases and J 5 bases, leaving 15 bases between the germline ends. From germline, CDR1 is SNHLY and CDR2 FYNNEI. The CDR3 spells CASSAGRALHQPQHF. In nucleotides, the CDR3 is TGTGCCAGCAGTGCGGGACGGGCTCTTCATCAGCCCCAGCATTTT.

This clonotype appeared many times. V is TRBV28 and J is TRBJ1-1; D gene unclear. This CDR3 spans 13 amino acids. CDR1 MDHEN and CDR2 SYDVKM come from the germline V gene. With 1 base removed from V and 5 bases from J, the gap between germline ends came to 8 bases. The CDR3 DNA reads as TGTGCCAGCAGTTTATTAATTGATACTGAAGCTTTCTTT. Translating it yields CASSLLIDTEAFF.

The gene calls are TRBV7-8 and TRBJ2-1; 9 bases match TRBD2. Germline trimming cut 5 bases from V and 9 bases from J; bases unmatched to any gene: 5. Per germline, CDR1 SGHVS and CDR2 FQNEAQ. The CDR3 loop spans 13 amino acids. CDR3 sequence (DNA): TGTGCCAGCAGCCGGACTAGCGTTAGTGAGCAGTTCTTC. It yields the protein CASSRTSVSEQFF.

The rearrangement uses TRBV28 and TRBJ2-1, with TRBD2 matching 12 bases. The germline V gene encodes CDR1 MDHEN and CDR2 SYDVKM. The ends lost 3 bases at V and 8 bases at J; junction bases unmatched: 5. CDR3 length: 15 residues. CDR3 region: CASSFPLAGGDEQFF. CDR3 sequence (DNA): TGTGCCAGCAGTTTCCCGCTAGCGGGAGGGGATGAGCAGTTCTTC.

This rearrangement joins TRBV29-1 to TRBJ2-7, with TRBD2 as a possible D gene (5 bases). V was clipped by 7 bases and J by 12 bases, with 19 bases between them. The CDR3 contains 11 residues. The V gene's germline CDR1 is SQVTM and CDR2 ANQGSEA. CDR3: CSGWSAGRVYF. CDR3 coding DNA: TGCAGCGGCTGGTCTGCGGGCCGAGTGTACTTC.

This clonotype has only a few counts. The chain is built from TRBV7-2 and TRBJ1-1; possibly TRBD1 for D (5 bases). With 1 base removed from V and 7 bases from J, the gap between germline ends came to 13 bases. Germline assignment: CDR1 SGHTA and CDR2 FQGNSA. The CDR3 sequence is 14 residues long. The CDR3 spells CASSLVGGAGEAFF. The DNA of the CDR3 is TGTGCCAGCAGCTTAGTGGGCGGGGCGGGTGAAGCTTTCTTT. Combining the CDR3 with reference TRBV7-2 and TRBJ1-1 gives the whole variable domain GAGVSQSPSNKVTEKGKDVELRCDPISGHTALYWYRQSLGQGLEFLIYFQGNSAPDKSGLPSDRFSAERTGGSVSTLTIQRTQQEDSAVYLCASSLVGGAGEAFFGQGTRLTVV.

Here the CDR3 reads CASSLWWEEQYF. The CDR3 DNA follows: TGTGCCAGCAGTTTATGGTGGGAAGAGCAGTACTTC. The J gene is TRBJ2-7, the V gene TRBV12-3 or TRBV12-4; D gene ambiguous. CDR3 length: 12 amino acids. V lost 2 bases and J lost 7, with 9 bases in between.

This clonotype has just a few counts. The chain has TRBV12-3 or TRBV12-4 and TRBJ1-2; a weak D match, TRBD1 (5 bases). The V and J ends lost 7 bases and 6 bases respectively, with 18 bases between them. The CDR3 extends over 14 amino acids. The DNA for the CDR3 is TGTGCCAGCAAGTTTTCCGGGGCAGGCCATGGCTACACCTTC. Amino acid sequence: CASKFSGAGHGYTF.

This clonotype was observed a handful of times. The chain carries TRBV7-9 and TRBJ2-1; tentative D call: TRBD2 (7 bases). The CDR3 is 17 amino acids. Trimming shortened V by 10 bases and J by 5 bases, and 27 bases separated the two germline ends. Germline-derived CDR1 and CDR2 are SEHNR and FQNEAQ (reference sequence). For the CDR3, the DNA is TGTGCCACCGTCGACGGGGGCGCGGGAGTTGGGGACAATGAGCAGTTCTTC. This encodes CATVDGGAGVGDNEQFF.

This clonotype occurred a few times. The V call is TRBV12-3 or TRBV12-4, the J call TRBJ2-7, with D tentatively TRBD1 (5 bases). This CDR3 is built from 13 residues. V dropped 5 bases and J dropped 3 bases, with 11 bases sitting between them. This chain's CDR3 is CASSAADSYEQYF. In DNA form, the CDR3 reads TGTGCCAGCAGTGCAGCCGACAGCTACGAGCAGTACTTC.

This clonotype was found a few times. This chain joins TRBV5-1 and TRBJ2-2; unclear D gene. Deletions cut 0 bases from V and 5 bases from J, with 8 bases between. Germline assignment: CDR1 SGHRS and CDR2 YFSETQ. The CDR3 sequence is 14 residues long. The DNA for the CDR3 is TGCGCCAGCAGCTTGGAAAGACCTACCGGGGAGCTGTTTTTT. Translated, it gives CASSLERPTGELFF.